The 29 T cell receptor beta chains below all came from one sample that was sequenced in a study of shared clonotypes between healthy human individuals. Profiling relied on immunoSEQ multiplex PCR, and the TCRdb table lists in-frame clones only, not all of them. In the table there are about 2 million clones, 90% to 95% of which are singletons. Material: naive CD4+ T cells sorted from blood. Indicated subset: CD45RA+ positively selected. These TCRs come from a man between 18 and 29 years old in good health.

J is TRBJ2-3 and V is TRBV18, with 11 bases matching TRBD2. Germline lookup yields CDR1 KGHSH and CDR2 LQKENI. V lost 6 bases, J lost 1 base, and 3 bases stayed unmatched. The CDR3 is 15 amino acids. CDR3 protein: CASSLAGGRTDTQYF. In nucleotides, the CDR3 is TGTGCCAGCTCGCTAGCGGGGGGACGCACAGATACGCAGTATTTT.

The V and J genes are TRBV30 and TRBJ2-1; D is perhaps TRBD1 (5 bases). The germline gives CDR1 GTSNPN, CDR2 SVGIG (reference sequence). The CDR3 length is 12 residues. The V end was cut by 8 bases, the J end by 6 bases, with 14 bases between. The CDR3 DNA reads as TGTGCCCAGGGTCCGCGTTTCAATGAGCAGTTCTTC. Its translation is CAQGPRFNEQFF.

The chain joins TRBV27 to TRBJ1-2; D may be TRBD1 (5 bases). The CDR3 is 14 residues long. The germline V gene encodes CDR1 MNHEY and CDR2 SMNVEV (reference sequence). Trimming stripped 6 bases from V and 8 bases from J, with 19 bases between. CDR3 sequence reads: CASSRPGKVWGYTF. The DNA for the CDR3 is TGTGCCAGCAGCAGGCCAGGGAAAGTATGGGGCTACACCTTC.

The gene calls are TRBV28 and TRBJ1-1; D unresolved. Germline-derived CDR1 and CDR2 are MDHEN and SYDVKM. V lost 5 bases to trimming and J lost 7 bases, with 14 bases between them. The CDR3 is 13 residues long. The CDR3 region is CASSREIAGEAFF. CDR3 coding DNA: TGTGCCAGCAGTCGAGAAATTGCGGGTGAAGCTTTCTTT.

The chain links TRBV7-2 to TRBJ2-3; D gene ambiguous. Trimming took off 0 bases at V and 4 bases at J, with 11 bases between the two ends. The CDR3 is 15 amino acids. Germline V gives CDR1 SGHTA, CDR2 FQGNSA. CDR3 loop: CASSLAGHRSDTQYF. CDR3 in DNA: TGTGCCAGCAGCTTAGCCGGCCACCGTTCAGATACGCAGTATTTT.

J is TRBJ2-7 and V is TRBV11-1; TRBD2 matches 14 bases. This CDR3 spans 14 amino acids. J was trimmed by 11 bases and V by 5 bases; bases with no gene match: 8. Germline CDR1 and CDR2: SGHAT and FQDESV (reference sequence). Here the CDR3 reads CASSPGTSGGAEYF. In nucleotides, the CDR3 is TGTGCCAGCAGCCCAGGGACTAGCGGGGGAGCTGAGTACTTC.

The V gene is TRBV19, the J gene TRBJ1-1; D is unresolved. Trimming stripped 5 bases from V and 0 bases from J, with 10 bases between. The germline CDR1 and CDR2 sequences are LNHDA and SQIVND (reference sequence). The CDR3 length is 14 residues. The CDR3 DNA sequence: TGTGCCAGTAGTCGGCAGACCATGAACACTGAAGCTTTCTTT. Protein product: CASSRQTMNTEAFF.

This clone was observed a single time. The gene calls are TRBV4-2 and TRBJ2-2; TRBD1 matches 10 bases. In germline, CDR1 is LGHNA, CDR2 YNFKEQ. V lost 0 bases, J lost 6 bases, and 4 bases stayed unmatched. The CDR3 has 16 amino acids. Written as DNA, the CDR3 is TGTGCCAGCAGCCAAGATCTGGGACAGGGGCCCGGGGAGCTGTTTTTT. As protein: CASSQDLGQGPGELFF.

V and J are TRBV27 and TRBJ1-6; tentative D call: TRBD1 (5 bases). V was trimmed by 4 bases and J by 0 bases, leaving 13 bases between them. Germline CDR1 and CDR2: MNHEY and SMNVEV (reference sequence). This CDR3 has 17 residues. CDR3 in DNA: TGTGCCAGCAGTTACAGGCCTTTGAGCTCCTATAATTCACCCCTCCACTTT. It yields the protein CASSYRPLSSYNSPLHF.

The chain carries TRBV27 and TRBJ2-2; 9 bases line up with TRBD2. Per the germline V gene, CDR1 is MNHEY and CDR2 is SMNVEV (reference sequence). The length of the CDR3 is 17 residues. The trim removed 10 bases at V and 0 bases at J, leaving 12 bases unmatched. As DNA, the CDR3 is TGTGCCACCCAAGAGGCGGGGGGGCCATCGAACACCGGGGAGCTGTTTTTT. Translated, it gives CATQEAGGPSNTGELFF.

The chain is built from TRBV27 and TRBJ2-7; D gene ambiguous. The ends were cut back, 3 bases at V and 1 base at J, with 13 bases in the middle. This CDR3 is 15 amino acids long. In germline, CDR1 is MNHEY, CDR2 SMNVEV (reference sequence). CDR3 loop: CASSFRPDGSYEQYF. The CDR3, as DNA: TGTGCCAGCAGTTTCCGCCCGGACGGGTCCTACGAGCAGTACTTC.

The chain couples TRBV7-2 to TRBJ2-3; D unclear. V dropped 3 bases and J dropped 2 bases, with 12 bases sitting between them. The CDR3 length is 15 residues. Germline assignment: CDR1 SGHTA and CDR2 FQGNSA. In DNA form, the CDR3 reads TGTGCCAGCAGCTTTTATCGTCGAACCACAGATACGCAGTATTTT. Translated, it gives CASSFYRRTTDTQYF.

The chain carries TRBV11-3 and TRBJ2-7; D is undetermined. The CDR3 loop spans 12 amino acids. Per germline, CDR1 SGHNT and CDR2 YENEEA. V dropped 5 bases and J dropped 3 bases, with 8 bases sitting between them. CDR3 DNA: TGTGCCAGCAGCCAATTTGGCTACGAGCAGTACTTC. Protein sequence: CASSQFGYEQYF.

This rearrangement joins TRBV7-2 to TRBJ1-5; 8 bases match TRBD1. The V segment lost 1 base and the J segment 7 bases; nucleotides outside the gene matches: 6. The CDR3 is 15 residues long. CDR1 SGHTA and CDR2 FQGNSA come from the germline V gene. DNA of the CDR3: TGTGCCAGCAGCTTAGGCCAGGGGGCGGGCCAGCCCCAGCATTTT. This gives the protein CASSLGQGAGQPQHF.

The chain joins TRBV7-2 to TRBJ2-1; 12 bases are a match to TRBD2. J gave up 5 bases and V 3 bases, and 2 bases lay outside the gene matches. The germline V gene encodes CDR1 SGHTA and CDR2 FQGNSA. The CDR3 totals 15 residues. CDR3 region: CASSFRTSGNNEQFF. In DNA form, the CDR3 reads TGTGCCAGCAGCTTTCGGACTAGCGGGAACAATGAGCAGTTCTTC.

The rearrangement joins TRBV5-8 to TRBJ1-1, with D hard to call. The V end was cut by 0 bases, the J end by 2 bases, with 11 bases between. This CDR3 is built from 15 residues. The germline V gene has CDR1 SGHTS and CDR2 YDEGEE. CDR3 residues: CASSLDRFFNTEAFF. The CDR3 DNA reads TGTGCCAGCAGCTTGGATAGGTTCTTCAACACTGAAGCTTTCTTT. Full variable domain (missing parts from reference TRBV5-8 and TRBJ1-1): EAGVTQSPTHLIKTRGQQATLRCSPISGHTSVYWYQQALGLGLQFLLWYDEGEERNRGNFPPRFSGRQFPNYSSELNVNALELEDSALYLCASSLDRFFNTEAFFGQGTRLTVV.

The rearrangement links TRBV15 to TRBJ2-7, with D unresolved. Trimming removed 3 bases from V and 3 bases from J, with 12 bases in between. Germline V gene data show CDR1 as LNHNV and CDR2 as YYDKDF (reference sequence). This CDR3 contains 14 residues. CDR3 DNA: TGTGCCACCAGCAGTGGGGTTCTGGTCTACGAGCAGTACTTC. Translation gives CATSSGVLVYEQYF. The variable domain in full, completed from reference TRBV15 and TRBJ2-7, reads DAMVIQNPRYQVTQFGKPVTLSCSQTLNHNVMYWYQQKSSQAPKLLFHYYDKDFNNEADTPDNFQSRRPNTSFCFLDIRSPGLGDTAMYLCATSSGVLVYEQYFGPGTRLTVT.

This clone was detected only once. The chain employs TRBV7-6 and TRBJ2-3; tentative D call: TRBD2 (6 bases). In germline, CDR1 is SGHVS, CDR2 FNYEAQ. The CDR3 sequence is 14 residues long. The V end was cut by 5 bases, the J end by 0 bases, with 9 bases between. The CDR3 region has the DNA TGTGCCAGCAGCCCGGGACTTAGCACAGATACGCAGTATTTT. Translation: CASSPGLSTDTQYF.

This clone was observed at least ten times. V gene TRBV5-6 combines with J gene TRBJ2-7; 8 bases agree with TRBD1. The CDR3 length is 16 residues. The V and J ends lost 4 bases and 0 bases, in that order; junction bases with no gene match: 9. The germline gives CDR1 SGHDT, CDR2 YYEEEE. CDR3 nucleotides: TGTGCCAGCAGCCCAAGTCCCGGGACAGGCTCCTACGAGCAGTACTTC. Translation gives CASSPSPGTGSYEQYF.

V usage is TRBV7-3 and J usage is TRBJ2-2, with D possibly TRBD2 on 5 matching bases. Germline values: CDR1 SGHTA, CDR2 FQGTGA. CDR3 size: 13 residues. With 3 bases removed from V and 5 bases from J, the gap between germline ends came to 7 bases. CDR3 amino acids: CASSFTSTGELFF. The CDR3, as DNA: TGTGCCAGCAGCTTTACTAGTACCGGGGAGCTGTTTTTT.

The rearrangement links TRBV27 to TRBJ1-3, with TRBD1 identical over 10 bases. Trimming cost V 6 bases and J 0 bases; bases outside gene matches: 11. This CDR3 region has 18 residues. Germline CDR1 reads MNHEY; CDR2 reads SMNVEV (reference sequence). In DNA, the CDR3 is TGTGCCAGCAGCGGAGGGACAGGGGCATTCCTCTCTGGAAACACCATATATTTT. Its protein is CASSGGTGAFLSGNTIYF.

V is TRBV18 and J is TRBJ1-1; TRBD1 is a possible D gene (5 bases). The CDR3 sequence is 15 residues long. Deletions cut 3 bases from V and 1 base from J, with 12 bases between. Germline V gene data show CDR1 as KGHSH and CDR2 as LQKENI. The CDR3 reads CASSPLRDGNTEAFF. The DNA of the CDR3 is TGTGCCAGCTCACCTCTTAGGGACGGGAACACTGAAGCTTTCTTT.

The gene calls are TRBV4-1 and TRBJ2-7; D possibly corresponds to TRBD2 (6 bases). Germline V gene data show CDR1 as MGHRA and CDR2 as YSYEKL. Trimming shortened V by 2 bases and J by 12 bases, and 14 bases separated the two germline ends. The CDR3 length is 12 residues. The CDR3: CASSQLGLLRYF. The CDR3 DNA follows: TGCGCCAGCAGCCAATTGGGACTCCTACGGTACTTC.

The CDR3 DNA sequence: TGTGCCAGTAGTACACCCGGTGGACAGGGAGGCTATGGCTACACCTTC. Residues: CASSTPGGQGGYGYTF. The chain is built from TRBV19 and TRBJ1-2; 8 nucleotides agree with TRBD1. In germline, CDR1 is LNHDA, CDR2 SQIVND (reference sequence). With V trimmed by 4 bases and J by 4 bases, 11 bases remained unmatched. The CDR3 runs 16 residues.

The gene calls are TRBV28 and TRBJ1-6, with D maybe TRBD1 (6 bases). Germline assignment: CDR1 MDHEN and CDR2 SYDVKM. The length of the CDR3 is 15 residues. V was pared by 6 bases and J by 9 bases, with 18 bases between. CDR3: CASSSAQGQLSPLHF. CDR3 sequence (DNA): TGTGCCAGCAGCTCGGCACAGGGTCAACTTTCACCCCTCCACTTT.

This clone was detected only once. Other DNA sequences from this sample encode an identical CDR3 as well. The J gene is TRBJ2-5, the V gene TRBV18; 8 bases map to TRBD1. Germline assignment: CDR1 KGHSH and CDR2 LQKENI. Trimming cost V 3 bases and J 2 bases; bases outside gene matches: 5. The CDR3 contains 15 residues. The CDR3 spells CASSPGTGPQETQYF. Written as DNA, the CDR3 is TGTGCCAGCTCACCCGGGACAGGACCACAAGAGACCCAGTACTTC.

The chain combines TRBV7-8 with TRBJ2-2; 12 bases agree with TRBD2. V shed 5 bases and J 0 bases; nucleotides not matched to a gene: 10. Germline lookup yields CDR1 SGHVS and CDR2 FQNEAQ. The CDR3 has 19 residues. DNA for the CDR3: TGTGCCAGCAGCCTGACTAGCGGGAGAGAAAAATCGAACACCGGGGAGCTGTTTTTT. This translates into CASSLTSGREKSNTGELFF. Combining the CDR3 with reference TRBV7-8 and TRBJ2-2 gives the whole variable domain GAGVSQSPRYKVAKRGQDVALRCDPISGHVSLFWYQQALGQGPEFLTYFQNEAQLDKSGLPSDRFFAERPEGSVSTLKIQRTQQEDSAVYLCASSLTSGREKSNTGELFFGEGSRLTVL.

This clone has a single count. The same CDR3 also results from other DNA sequences found in this sample. This chain joins TRBV2 and TRBJ2-3; D uncertain. Trimming removed 4 bases at V and 6 bases at J, with 5 bases between. Germline loops: CDR1 SNHLY, CDR2 FYNNEI. The CDR3 is made up of 11 amino acids. The CDR3 DNA follows: TGTGCCAGCAGTGGAAAGGATACGCAGTATTTT. Translated: CASSGKDTQYF.

A note on this clone: At the DNA level, this CDR3 is encoded by other sequences in the same sample as well. The chain employs TRBV30 and TRBJ2-3; TRBD1 matches 8 bases. CDR1 and CDR2 from the germline V gene are GTSNPN and SVGIG (reference sequence). The CDR3 is 13 residues long. After removal of 2 bases from V and 3 bases from J, the junction contained 1 base not matched to a gene. The CDR3 protein is CAWSRTGTDTQYF. Here the CDR3 DNA reads TGTGCCTGGAGTCGGACAGGGACAGATACGCAGTATTTT.